This TCR beta chain was obtained from a study of blood T cells in healthy people across ages. General observations from the study: CMV infection status of these donors was not known. Both naive CD4+ cell counts and diversity were greater in long-lived donors than in aged donors.

This clonotype was detected only a few times. Antigen unknown. One end of the junction varies from germline; a read error may be responsible. A sample-barcoded 5' primer and a J-beta primer mix were used in a second PCR of roughly 6 to 11 cycles. All cDNA molecules were each tagged by a template-switch adaptor with 12 random nucleotides. TCRdb reprocessed the 5' RACE reads with MiXCR, giving one entry per CDR3 protein. The profile shows 750,000 or so distinct CDR3 sequences, roughly 25% of them singletons. This sample was also put to use in a study of T cells of mothers and their children. That investigation notes: Using 1.5 ug per 15 ul, all extracted RNA underwent cDNA synthesis.

The TCR was taken from a boy aged 5 to 17 in good health. The sequenced sample was blood.

CDR3 nucleotides: TGTGCTAGCAGCCGAAATAGCGGGGGGTCGGATGAGCAGTTCTTC. It codes for CASSRNSGGSDEQFF. The rearrangement links TRBV7-7 to TRBJ2-1; 10 nucleotides align to TRBD2. The CDR3 has 15 residues. CDR1 is SSHAT and CDR2 is FNYEAQ in the germline V gene (reference sequence).